This T cell receptor (beta chain) was obtained from a study of blood T cell repertoires in COVID-19. Study summary: Material from acute and convalescent COVID-19 was sourced from the United States, Italy and Spain. From T cells, B-cell-depleted T cells, or PBMCs came the material, which was cDNA or gDNA.

A Seattle source enrolled patients during active infection and followed them longitudinally. The V gene's germline CDR1 is SGHNT and CDR2 YYREEE (reference sequence). CDR3 length: 16 amino acids. The ends lost 3 bases at V and 5 bases at J; junction bases unmatched: 6. Original analysis: Researchers report that nucleated cell counts were estimated from reference gene primer amplification. Sequencing used immunoSEQ multiplex PCR; TCRdb keeps in-frame clones, though not all of them. The D gene and trimming were derived from the DNA, and the V and J assignments and clone size from that table. The sample holds fewer than 60,000 clones; 80% to 95% are singletons and the top ten take around 1%.

The receptor's source is a man aged 55 to 69 with COVID-19, enrolled during active disease. Sequenced input: peripheral blood. The chain employs TRBV5-4 and TRBJ2-5; 14 bases agree with TRBD2. The CDR3 bases are TGTGCCAGCAGCTCGGGACTAGCGGGAGTAAGCGAGACCCAGTACTTC. Its translation: CASSSGLAGVSETQYF. The full variable domain, rest sourced from reference TRBV5-4 and TRBJ2-5, is ETGVTQSPTHLIKTRGQQVTLRCSSQSGHNTVSWYQQALGQGPQFIFQYYREEENGRGNFPPRFSGLQFPNYSSELNVNALELDDSALYLCASSSGLAGVSETQYFGPGTRLLVL.